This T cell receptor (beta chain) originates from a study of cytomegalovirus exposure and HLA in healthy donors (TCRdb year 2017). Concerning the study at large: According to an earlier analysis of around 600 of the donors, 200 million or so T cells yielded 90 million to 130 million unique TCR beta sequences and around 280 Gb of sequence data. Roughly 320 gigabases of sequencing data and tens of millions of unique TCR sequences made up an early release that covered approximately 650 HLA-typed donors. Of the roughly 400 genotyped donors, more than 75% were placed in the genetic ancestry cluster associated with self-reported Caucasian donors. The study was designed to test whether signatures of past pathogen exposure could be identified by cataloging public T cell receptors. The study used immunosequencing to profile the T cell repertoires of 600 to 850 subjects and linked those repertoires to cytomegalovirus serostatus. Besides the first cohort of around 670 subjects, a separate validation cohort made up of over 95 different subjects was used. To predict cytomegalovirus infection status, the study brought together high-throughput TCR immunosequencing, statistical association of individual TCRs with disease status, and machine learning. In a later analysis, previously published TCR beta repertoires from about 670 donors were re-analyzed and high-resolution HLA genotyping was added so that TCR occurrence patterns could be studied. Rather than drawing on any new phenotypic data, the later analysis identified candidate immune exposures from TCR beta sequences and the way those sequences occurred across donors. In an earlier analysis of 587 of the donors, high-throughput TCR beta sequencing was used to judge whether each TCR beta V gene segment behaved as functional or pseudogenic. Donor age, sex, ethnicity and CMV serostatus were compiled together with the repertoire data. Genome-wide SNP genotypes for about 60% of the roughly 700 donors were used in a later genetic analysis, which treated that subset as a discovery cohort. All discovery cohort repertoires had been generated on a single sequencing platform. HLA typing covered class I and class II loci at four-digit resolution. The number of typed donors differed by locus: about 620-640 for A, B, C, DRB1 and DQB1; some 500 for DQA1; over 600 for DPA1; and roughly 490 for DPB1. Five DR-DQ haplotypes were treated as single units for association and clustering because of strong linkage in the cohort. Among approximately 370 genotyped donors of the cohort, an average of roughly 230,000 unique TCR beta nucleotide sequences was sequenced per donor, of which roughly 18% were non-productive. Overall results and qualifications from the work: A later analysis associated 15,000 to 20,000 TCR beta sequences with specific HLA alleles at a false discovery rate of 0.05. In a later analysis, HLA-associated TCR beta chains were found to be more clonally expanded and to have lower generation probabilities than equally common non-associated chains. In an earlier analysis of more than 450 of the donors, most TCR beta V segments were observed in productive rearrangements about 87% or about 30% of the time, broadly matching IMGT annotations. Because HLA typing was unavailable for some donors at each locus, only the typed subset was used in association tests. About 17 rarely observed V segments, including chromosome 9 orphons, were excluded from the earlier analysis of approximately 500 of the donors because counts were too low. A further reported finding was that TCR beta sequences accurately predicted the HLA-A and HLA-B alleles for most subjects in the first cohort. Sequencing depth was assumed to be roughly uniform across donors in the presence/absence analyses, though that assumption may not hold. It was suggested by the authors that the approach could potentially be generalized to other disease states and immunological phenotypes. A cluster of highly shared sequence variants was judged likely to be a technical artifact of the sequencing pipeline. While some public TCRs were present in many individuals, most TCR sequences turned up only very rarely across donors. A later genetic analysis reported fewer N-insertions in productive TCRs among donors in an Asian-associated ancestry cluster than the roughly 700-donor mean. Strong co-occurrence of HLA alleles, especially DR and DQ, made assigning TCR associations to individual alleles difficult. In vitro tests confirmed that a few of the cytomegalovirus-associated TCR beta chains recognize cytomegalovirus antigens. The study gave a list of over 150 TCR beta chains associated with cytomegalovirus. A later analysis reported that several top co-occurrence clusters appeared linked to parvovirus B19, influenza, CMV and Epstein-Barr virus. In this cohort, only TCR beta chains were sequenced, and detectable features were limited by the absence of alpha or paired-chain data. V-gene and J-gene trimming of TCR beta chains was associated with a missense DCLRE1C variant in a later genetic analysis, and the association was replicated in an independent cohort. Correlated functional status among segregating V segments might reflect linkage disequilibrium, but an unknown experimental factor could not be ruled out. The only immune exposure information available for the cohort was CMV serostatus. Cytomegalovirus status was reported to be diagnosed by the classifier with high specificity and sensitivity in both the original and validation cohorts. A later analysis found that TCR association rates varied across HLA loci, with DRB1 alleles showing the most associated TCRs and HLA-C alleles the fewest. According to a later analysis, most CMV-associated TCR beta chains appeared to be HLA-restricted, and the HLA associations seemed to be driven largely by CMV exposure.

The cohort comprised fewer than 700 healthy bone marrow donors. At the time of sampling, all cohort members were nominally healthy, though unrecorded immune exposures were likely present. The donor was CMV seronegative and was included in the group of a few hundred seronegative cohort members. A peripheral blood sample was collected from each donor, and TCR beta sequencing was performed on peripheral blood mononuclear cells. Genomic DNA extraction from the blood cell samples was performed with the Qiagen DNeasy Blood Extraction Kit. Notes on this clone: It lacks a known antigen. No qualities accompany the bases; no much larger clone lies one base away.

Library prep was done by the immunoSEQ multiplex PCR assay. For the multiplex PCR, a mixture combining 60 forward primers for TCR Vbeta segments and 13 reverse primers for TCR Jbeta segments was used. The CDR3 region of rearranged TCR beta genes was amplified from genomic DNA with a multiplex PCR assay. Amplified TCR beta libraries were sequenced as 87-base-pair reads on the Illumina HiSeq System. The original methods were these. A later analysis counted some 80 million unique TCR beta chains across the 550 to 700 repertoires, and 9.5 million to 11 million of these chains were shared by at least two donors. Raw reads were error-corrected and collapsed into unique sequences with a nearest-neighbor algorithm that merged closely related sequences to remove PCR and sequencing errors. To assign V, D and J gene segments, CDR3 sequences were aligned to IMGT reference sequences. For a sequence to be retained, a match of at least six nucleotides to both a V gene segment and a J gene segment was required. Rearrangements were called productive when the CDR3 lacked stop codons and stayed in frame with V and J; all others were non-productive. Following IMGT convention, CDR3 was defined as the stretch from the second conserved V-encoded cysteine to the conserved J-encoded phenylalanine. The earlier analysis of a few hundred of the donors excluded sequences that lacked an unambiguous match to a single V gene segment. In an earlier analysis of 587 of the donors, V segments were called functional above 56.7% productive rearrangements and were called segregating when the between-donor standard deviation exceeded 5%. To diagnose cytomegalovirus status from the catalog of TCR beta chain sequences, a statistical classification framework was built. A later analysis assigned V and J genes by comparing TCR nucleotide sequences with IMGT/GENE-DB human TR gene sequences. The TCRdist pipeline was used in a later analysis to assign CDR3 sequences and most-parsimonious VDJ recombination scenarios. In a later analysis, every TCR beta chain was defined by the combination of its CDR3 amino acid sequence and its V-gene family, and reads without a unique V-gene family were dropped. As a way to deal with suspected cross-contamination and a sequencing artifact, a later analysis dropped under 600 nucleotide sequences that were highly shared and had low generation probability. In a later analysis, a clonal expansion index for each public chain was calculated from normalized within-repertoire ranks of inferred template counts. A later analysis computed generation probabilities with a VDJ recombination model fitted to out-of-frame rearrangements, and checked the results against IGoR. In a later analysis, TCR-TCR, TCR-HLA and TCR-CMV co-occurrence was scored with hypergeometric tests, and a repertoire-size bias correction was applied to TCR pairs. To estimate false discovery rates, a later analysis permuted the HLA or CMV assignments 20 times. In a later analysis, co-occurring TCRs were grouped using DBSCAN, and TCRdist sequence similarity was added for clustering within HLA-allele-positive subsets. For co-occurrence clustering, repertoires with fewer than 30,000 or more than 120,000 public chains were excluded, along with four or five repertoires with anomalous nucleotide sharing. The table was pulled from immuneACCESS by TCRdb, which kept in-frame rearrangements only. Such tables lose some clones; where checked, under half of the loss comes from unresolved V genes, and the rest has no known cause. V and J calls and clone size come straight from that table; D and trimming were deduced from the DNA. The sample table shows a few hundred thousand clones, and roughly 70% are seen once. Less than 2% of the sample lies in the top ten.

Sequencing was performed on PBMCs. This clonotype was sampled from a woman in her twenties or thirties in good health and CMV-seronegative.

The sequenced DNA is TGTGCCAGCAGTTACCTCCAGGTTGATCAGCCCCAGCATTTT. Translated, it reads CASSYLQVDQPQHF. The chain links TRBV6-6 with TRBJ1-5; the D gene cannot be named for sure. The CDR1 and CDR2 encoded by the germline V gene (reference sequence) are MNHNY and SVGAGI. V gives up 2 bases and J gives up 5 bases, and the segment between their germline ends measures 10 bases. The CDR3, from cysteine to phenylalanine, totals 14 residues. Here the CDR3 DNA is all that survives: 42 bases in frame from base 1.